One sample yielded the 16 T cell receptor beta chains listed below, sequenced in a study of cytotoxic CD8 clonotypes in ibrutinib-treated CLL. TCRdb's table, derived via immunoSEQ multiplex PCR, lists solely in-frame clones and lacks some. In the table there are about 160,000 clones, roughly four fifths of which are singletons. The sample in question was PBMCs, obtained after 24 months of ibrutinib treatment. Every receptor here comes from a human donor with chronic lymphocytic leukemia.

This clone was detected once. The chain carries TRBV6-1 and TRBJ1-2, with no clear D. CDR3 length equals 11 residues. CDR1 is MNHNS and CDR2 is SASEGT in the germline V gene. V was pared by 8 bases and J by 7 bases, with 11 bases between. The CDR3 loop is CASAPRSGYTF. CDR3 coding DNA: TGTGCCAGCGCGCCTCGGTCTGGCTACACCTTC.

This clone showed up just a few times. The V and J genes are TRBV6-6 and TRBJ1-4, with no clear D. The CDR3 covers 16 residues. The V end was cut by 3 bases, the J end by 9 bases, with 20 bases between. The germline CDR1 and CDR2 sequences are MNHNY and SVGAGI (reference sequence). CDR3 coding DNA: TGTGCCAGCAGTTATTTTGACGGATGGATTAGGAAAAAACTGTTTTTT. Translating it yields CASSYFDGWIRKKLFF.

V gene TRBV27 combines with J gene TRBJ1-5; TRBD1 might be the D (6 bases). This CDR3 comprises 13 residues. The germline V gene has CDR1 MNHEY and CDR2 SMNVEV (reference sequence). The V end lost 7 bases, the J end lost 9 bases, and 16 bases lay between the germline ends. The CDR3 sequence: CASTPALGGPQHF. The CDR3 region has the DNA TGTGCCAGCACCCCGGCGTTAGGGGGGCCCCAGCATTTT.

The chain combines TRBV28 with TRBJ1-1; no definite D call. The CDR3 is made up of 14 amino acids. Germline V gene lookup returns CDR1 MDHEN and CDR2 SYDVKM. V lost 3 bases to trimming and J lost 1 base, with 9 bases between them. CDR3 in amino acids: CASSFLHTNTEAFF. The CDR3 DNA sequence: TGTGCCAGCAGTTTCCTGCATACGAACACTGAAGCTTTCTTT.

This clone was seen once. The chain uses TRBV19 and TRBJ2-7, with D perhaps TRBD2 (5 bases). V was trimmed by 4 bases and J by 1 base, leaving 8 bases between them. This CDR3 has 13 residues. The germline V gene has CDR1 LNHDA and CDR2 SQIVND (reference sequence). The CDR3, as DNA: TGTGCCAGTAGTACCGCGGGTTCCTACGAGCAGTACTTC. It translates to CASSTAGSYEQYF.

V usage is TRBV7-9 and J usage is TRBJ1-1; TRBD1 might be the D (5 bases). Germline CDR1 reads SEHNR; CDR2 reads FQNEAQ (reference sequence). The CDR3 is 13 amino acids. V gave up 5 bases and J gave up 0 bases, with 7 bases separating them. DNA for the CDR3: TGTGCCAGCAGCAGGGGCTTGAACACTGAAGCTTTCTTT. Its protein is CASSRGLNTEAFF.

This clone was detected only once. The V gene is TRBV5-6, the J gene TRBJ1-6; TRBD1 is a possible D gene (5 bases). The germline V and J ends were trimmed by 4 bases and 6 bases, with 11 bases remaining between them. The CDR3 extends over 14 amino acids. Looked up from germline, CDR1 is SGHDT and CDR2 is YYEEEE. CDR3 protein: CASSPRGGNSPLHF. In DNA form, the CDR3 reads TGTGCCAGCAGCCCTCGTGGGGGTAATTCACCCCTCCACTTT.

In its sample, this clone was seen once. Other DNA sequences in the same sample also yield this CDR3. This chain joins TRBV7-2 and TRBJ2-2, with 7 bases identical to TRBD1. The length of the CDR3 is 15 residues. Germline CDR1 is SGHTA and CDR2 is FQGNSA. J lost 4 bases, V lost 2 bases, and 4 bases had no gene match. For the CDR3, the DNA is TGTGCCAGCAGCTTACGACAGGGCGGCACCGGGGAGCTGTTTTTT. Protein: CASSLRQGGTGELFF.

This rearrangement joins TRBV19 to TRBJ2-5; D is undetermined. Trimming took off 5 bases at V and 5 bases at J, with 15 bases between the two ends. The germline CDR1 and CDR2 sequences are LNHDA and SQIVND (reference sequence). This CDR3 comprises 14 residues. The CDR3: CASSQTIGRETQYF. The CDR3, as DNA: TGTGCCAGTAGTCAAACCATAGGACGGGAGACCCAGTACTTC.

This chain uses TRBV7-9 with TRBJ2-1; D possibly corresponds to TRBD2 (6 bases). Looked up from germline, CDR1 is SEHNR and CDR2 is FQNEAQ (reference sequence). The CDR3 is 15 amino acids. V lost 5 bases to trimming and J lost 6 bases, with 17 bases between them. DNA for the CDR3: TGTGCCAGCAGCCTCAGCCCTAGCGAGGCCAATGAGCAGTTCTTC. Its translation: CASSLSPSEANEQFF.

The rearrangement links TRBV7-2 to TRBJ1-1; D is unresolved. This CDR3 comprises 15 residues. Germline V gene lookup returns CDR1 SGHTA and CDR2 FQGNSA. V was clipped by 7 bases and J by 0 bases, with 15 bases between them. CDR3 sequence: CASNRGSTMNTEAFF. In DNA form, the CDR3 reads TGTGCCAGCAATCGTGGGTCCACCATGAACACTGAAGCTTTCTTT.

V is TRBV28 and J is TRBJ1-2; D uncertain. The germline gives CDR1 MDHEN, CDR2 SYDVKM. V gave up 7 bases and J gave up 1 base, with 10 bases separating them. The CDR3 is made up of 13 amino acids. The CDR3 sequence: CASNKVNNYGYTF. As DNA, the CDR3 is TGTGCCAGCAATAAGGTTAATAACTATGGCTACACCTTC.

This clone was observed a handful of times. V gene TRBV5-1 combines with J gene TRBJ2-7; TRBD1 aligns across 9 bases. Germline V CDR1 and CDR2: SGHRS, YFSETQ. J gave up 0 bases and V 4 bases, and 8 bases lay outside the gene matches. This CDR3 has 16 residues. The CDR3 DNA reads TGCGCCAGCAGCCTAATCCCGGGACAGGGCTCCTACGAGCAGTACTTC. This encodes CASSLIPGQGSYEQYF.

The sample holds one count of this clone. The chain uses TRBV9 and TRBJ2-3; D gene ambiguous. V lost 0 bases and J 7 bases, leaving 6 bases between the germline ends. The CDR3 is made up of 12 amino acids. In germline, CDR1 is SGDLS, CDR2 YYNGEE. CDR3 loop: CASSVEKNTQYF. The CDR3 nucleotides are TGTGCCAGCAGCGTAGAGAAAAATACGCAGTATTTT.

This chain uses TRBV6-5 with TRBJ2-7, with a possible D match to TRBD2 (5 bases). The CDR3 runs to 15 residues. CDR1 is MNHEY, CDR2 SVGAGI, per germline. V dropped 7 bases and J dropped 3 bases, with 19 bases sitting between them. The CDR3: CASKRAASPYYEQYF. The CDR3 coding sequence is TGTGCCAGCAAGAGGGCGGCCTCTCCGTACTACGAGCAGTACTTC.

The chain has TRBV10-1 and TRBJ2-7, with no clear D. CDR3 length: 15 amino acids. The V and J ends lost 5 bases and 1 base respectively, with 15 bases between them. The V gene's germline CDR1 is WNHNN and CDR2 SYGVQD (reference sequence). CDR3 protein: CASSTLKPDSYEQYF. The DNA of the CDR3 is TGCGCCAGCAGTACCCTAAAGCCCGATTCCTACGAGCAGTACTTC.